These T cell receptor beta chains were read from a single sample in a study of identical twins. TCRdb re-derived calls from the 5' RACE reads in MiXCR, one entry per CDR3 protein. Seen here are nearly 900,000 distinct CDR3 sequences, 9% to 15% observed once, and the top ten hold around 1.5%. The same data also contributed to another study, on yellow fever vaccine responses in identical twins.

The material sequenced was PBMCs. These receptors came from a young woman in good health. Both conserved end residues are part of each CDR3.

j_gene: TRBJ1-2; v_gene: TRBV27; CDR3aa: CASSSTGTDFYGYTF
j_gene: TRBJ2-3; v_gene: TRBV11-2; CDR3aa: CASSLGVGSTDTQYF
j_gene: TRBJ1-1; v_gene: TRBV7-3; CDR3aa: CASSPEGVVTEAFF
j_gene: TRBJ1-5; v_gene: TRBV7-8; CDR3aa: CASSPLGSTGNQPQHF
j_gene: TRBJ1-2; v_gene: TRBV20-1; CDR3aa: CSVVGGYGYTF
j_gene: TRBJ2-1; v_gene: TRBV11-2; CDR3aa: CASSLRLAGGLNEQFF
j_gene: TRBJ2-2; v_gene: TRBV12-3/TRBV12-4; CDR3aa: CASRPTGMNTGELFF
j_gene: TRBJ2-7; v_gene: TRBV28; CDR3aa: CASSLSVGGGGEQYF
j_gene: TRBJ1-2; v_gene: TRBV4-2; CDR3aa: CASSQDIGLFYGYTF
j_gene: TRBJ2-2; v_gene: TRBV10-3; CDR3aa: CAISVIAGENTGELFF
j_gene: TRBJ1-5; v_gene: TRBV6-7; CDR3aa: CASRPRQLNQPQHF
j_gene: TRBJ2-5; v_gene: TRBV9; CDR3aa: CASSDPGGRETQYF
j_gene: TRBJ2-1; v_gene: TRBV6-1; CDR3aa: CASRGLGGFNEQFF
j_gene: TRBJ2-5; v_gene: TRBV10-3; CDR3aa: CAIGASQQETQYF
j_gene: TRBJ2-7; v_gene: TRBV9; CDR3aa: CASSLGWTSYEQYF
j_gene: TRBJ2-7; v_gene: TRBV28; CDR3aa: CASSTPSWATYEQYF
j_gene: TRBJ2-5; v_gene: TRBV5-1; CDR3aa: CASTPGGGETQYF
j_gene: TRBJ2-1; v_gene: TRBV9; CDR3aa: CASSVRSGGTYNEQFF
j_gene: TRBJ1-5; v_gene: TRBV12-3/TRBV12-4; CDR3aa: CASSPPGTGDQPQHF
j_gene: TRBJ2-5; v_gene: TRBV19; CDR3aa: CASSMGRSQETQYF
j_gene: TRBJ1-6; v_gene: TRBV10-2; CDR3aa: CASTSTAGTANNSPLHF
j_gene: TRBJ1-6; v_gene: TRBV5-1; CDR3aa: CASSLGDTGSYNSPLHF
j_gene: TRBJ2-1; v_gene: TRBV3-1; CDR3aa: CASSQTISGPSHYNEQFF
j_gene: TRBJ2-1; v_gene: TRBV7-9; CDR3aa: CASSFVAGVSYNEQFF
j_gene: TRBJ2-3; v_gene: TRBV7-9; CDR3aa: CASQTGLAGVKDTQYF
j_gene: TRBJ2-5; v_gene: TRBV10-3; CDR3aa: CAISESQGRGETQYF
j_gene: TRBJ2-3; v_gene: TRBV7-8; CDR3aa: CASSLRRIARTDTQYF
j_gene: TRBJ1-6; v_gene: TRBV20-1; CDR3aa: CSVGHNSPLHF
j_gene: TRBJ2-2; v_gene: TRBV18; CDR3aa: CASSPPVAGFHTGELFF
j_gene: TRBJ2-7; v_gene: TRBV10-2; CDR3aa: CASSAFPDGASYEQYF
j_gene: TRBJ1-5; v_gene: TRBV4-1; CDR3aa: CASSASRGQGGTNQPQHF
j_gene: TRBJ1-5; v_gene: TRBV7-9; CDR3aa: CASSLARGPQHF
j_gene: TRBJ2-1; v_gene: TRBV7-2; CDR3aa: CASSLGRSHAEQFF
j_gene: TRBJ2-1; v_gene: TRBV9; CDR3aa: CASSPQTSGIVHEQFF
j_gene: TRBJ2-1; v_gene: TRBV24-1; CDR3aa: CATSDPRGRDEQFF
j_gene: TRBJ2-3; v_gene: TRBV11-2; CDR3aa: CASSLLGHQDTQYF
j_gene: TRBJ1-4; v_gene: TRBV7-9; CDR3aa: CASSSEVEKLFF
j_gene: TRBJ1-1; v_gene: TRBV6-6; CDR3aa: CASSYLDTEAFF
j_gene: TRBJ2-5; v_gene: TRBV5-1; CDR3aa: CASRVELLETQYF
j_gene: TRBJ2-2; v_gene: TRBV5-1; CDR3aa: CASSLSYTGELFF
j_gene: TRBJ1-2; v_gene: TRBV12-3/TRBV12-4; CDR3aa: CASSRTGSLGYTF
j_gene: TRBJ1-1; v_gene: TRBV13; CDR3aa: CASSLEGLGGMNTEAFF
j_gene: TRBJ2-5; v_gene: TRBV7-9; CDR3aa: CASSLVVETQYF
j_gene: TRBJ2-3; v_gene: TRBV4-1; CDR3aa: CASSHPGTDTQYF
j_gene: TRBJ2-1; v_gene: TRBV9; CDR3aa: CASSVATAGRIGEQFF
j_gene: TRBJ2-3; v_gene: TRBV5-1; CDR3aa: CASSLNLDTDTQYF
j_gene: TRBJ2-1; v_gene: TRBV6-2/TRBV6-3; CDR3aa: CASSYARLVEQFF
j_gene: TRBJ2-1; v_gene: TRBV5-1; CDR3aa: CASSLTGISTYNEQFF
j_gene: TRBJ2-1; v_gene: TRBV20-1; CDR3aa: CSARANNEQFF
j_gene: TRBJ2-3; v_gene: TRBV2; CDR3aa: CASSDPGTSGGSTDTQYF
j_gene: TRBJ1-1; v_gene: TRBV23-1; CDR3aa: CASSQGKQTNTEAFF
j_gene: TRBJ2-3; v_gene: TRBV29-1; CDR3aa: CSVVTGRESTDTQYF
j_gene: TRBJ2-1; v_gene: TRBV6-5; CDR3aa: CASSYFPPSGSSYNEQFF
j_gene: TRBJ2-1; v_gene: TRBV20-1; CDR3aa: CSARGSLGTNSYNEQFF
j_gene: TRBJ2-6; v_gene: TRBV7-9; CDR3aa: CASSLAHAGSGANVLTF